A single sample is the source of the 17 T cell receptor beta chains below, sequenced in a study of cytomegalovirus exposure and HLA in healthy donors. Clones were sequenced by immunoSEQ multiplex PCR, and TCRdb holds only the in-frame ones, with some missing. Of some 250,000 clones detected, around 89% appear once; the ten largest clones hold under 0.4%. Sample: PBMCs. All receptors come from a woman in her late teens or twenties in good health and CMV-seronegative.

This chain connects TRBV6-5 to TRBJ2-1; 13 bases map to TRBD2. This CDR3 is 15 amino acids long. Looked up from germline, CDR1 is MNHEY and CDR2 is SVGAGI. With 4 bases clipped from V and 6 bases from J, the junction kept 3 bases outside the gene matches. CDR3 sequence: CASSSRTSGGNEQFF. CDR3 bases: TGTGCCAGCAGTTCTAGGACTAGCGGGGGCAATGAGCAGTTCTTC.

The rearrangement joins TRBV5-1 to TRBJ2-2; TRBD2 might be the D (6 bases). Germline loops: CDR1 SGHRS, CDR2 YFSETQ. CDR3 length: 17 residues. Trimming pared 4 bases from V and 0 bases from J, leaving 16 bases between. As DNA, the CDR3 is TGCGCCAGCAGCCCCTTCCGGGGGTTTGCGAACACCGGGGAGCTGTTTTTT. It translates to CASSPFRGFANTGELFF.

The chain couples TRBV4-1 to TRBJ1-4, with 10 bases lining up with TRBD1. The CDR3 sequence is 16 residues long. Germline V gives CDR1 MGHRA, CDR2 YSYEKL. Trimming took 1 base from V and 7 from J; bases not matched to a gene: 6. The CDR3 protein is CASSQAPGQGSEKLFF. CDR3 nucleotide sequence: TGCGCCAGCAGCCAAGCCCCGGGACAGGGGAGTGAAAAACTGTTTTTT.

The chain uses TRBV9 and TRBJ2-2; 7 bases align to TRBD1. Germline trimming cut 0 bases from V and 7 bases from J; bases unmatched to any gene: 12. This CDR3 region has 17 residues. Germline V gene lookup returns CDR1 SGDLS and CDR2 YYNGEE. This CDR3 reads CASSVERDSTLIGELFF. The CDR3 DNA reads TGTGCCAGCAGCGTAGAAAGGGACAGCACTTTAATCGGGGAGCTGTTTTTT.

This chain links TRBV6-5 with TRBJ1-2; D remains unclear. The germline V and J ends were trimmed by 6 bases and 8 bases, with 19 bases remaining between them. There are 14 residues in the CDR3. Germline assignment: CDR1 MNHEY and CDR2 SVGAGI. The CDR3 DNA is TGTGCCAGCAGGAACCCGGGGATGTCTATGGGCTACACCTTC. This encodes CASRNPGMSMGYTF.

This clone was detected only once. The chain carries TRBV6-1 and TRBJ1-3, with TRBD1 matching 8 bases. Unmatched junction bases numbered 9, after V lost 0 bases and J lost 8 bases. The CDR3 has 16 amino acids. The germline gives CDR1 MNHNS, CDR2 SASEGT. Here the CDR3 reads CASSEAQRQGLDTIYF. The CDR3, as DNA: TGTGCCAGCAGTGAAGCGCAGAGACAGGGGCTTGACACCATATATTTT.

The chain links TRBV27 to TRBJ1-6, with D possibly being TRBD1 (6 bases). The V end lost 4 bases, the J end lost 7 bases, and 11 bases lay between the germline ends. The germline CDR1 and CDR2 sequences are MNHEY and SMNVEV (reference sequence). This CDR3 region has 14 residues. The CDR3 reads CASSWSGGNSPLHF. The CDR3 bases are TGTGCCAGCAGTTGGTCGGGGGGCAATTCACCCCTCCACTTT.

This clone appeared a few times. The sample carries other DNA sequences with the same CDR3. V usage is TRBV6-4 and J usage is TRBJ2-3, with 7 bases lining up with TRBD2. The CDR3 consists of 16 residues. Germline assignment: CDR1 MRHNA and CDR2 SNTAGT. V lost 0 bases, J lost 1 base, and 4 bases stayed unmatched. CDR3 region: CASSDSASGGTDTQYF. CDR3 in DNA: TGTGCCAGCAGTGACTCGGCCAGCGGGGGCACAGATACGCAGTATTTT.

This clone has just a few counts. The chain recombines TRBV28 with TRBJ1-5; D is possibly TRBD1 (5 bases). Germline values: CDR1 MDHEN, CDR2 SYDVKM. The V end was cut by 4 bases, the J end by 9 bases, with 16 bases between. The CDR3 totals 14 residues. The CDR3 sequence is CASSWALGDAPQHF. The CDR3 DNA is TGTGCCAGCAGTTGGGCATTAGGGGATGCGCCCCAGCATTTT.

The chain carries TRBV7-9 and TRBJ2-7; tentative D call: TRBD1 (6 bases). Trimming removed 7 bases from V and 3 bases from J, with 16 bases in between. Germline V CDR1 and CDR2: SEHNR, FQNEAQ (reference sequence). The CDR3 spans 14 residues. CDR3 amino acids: CASMAQGSIYEQYF. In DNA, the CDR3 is TGTGCCAGCATGGCACAGGGAAGTATCTACGAGCAGTACTTC.

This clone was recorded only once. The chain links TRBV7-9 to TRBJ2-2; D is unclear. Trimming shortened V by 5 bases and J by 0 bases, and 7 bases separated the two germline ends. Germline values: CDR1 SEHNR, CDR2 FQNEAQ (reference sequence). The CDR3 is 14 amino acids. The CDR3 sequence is CASSRGANTGELFF. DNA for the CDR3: TGTGCCAGCAGCCGAGGTGCGAACACCGGGGAGCTGTTTTTT.

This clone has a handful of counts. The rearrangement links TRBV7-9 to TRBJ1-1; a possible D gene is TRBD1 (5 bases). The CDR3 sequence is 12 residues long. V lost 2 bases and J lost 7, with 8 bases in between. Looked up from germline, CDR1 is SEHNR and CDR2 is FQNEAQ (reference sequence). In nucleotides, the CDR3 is TGTGCCAGCAGCTTACGAGACAGTGAAGCTTTCTTT. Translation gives CASSLRDSEAFF. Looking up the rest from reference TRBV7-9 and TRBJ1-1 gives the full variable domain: DTGVSQNPRHKITKRGQNVTFRCDPISEHNRLYWYRQTLGQGPEFLTYFQNEAQLEKSRLLSDRFSAERPKGSFSTLEIQRTEQGDSAMYLCASSLRDSEAFFGQGTRLTVV.

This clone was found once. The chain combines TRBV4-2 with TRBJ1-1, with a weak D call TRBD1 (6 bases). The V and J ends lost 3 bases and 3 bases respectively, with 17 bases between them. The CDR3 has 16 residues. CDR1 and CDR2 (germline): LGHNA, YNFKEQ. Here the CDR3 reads CASSQRPAGADTEAFF. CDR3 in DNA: TGTGCCAGCAGCCAGCGTCCCGCGGGGGCCGACACTGAAGCTTTCTTT.

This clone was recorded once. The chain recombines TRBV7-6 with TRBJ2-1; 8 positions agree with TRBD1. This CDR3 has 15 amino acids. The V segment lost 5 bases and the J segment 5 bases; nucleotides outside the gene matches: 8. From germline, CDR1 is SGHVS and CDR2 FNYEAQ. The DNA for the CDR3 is TGTGCCAGCAGCAATAGGGGGACAGGAGACAATGAGCAGTTCTTC. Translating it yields CASSNRGTGDNEQFF.

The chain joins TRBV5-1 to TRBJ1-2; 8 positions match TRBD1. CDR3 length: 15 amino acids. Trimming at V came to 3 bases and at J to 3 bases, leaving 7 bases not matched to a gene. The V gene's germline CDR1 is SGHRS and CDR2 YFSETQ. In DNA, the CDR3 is TGCGCCAGCAGCTCCGGTTTGACAGGGGACTATGGCTACACCTTC. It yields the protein CASSSGLTGDYGYTF.

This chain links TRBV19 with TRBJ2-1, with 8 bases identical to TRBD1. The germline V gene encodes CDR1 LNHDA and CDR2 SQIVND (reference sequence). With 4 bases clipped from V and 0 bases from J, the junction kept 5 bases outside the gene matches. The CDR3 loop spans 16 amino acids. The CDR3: CASSKRQGPSYNEQFF. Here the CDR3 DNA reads TGTGCCAGTAGTAAAAGACAGGGGCCCTCCTACAATGAGCAGTTCTTC.

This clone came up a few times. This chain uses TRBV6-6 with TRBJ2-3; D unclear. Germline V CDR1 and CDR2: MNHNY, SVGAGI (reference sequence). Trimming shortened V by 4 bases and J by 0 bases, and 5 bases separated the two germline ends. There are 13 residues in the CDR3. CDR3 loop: CASSLTSTDTQYF. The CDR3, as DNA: TGTGCCAGCAGTTTGACAAGCACAGATACGCAGTATTTT.